What follows are 14 T cell receptor beta chains derived from one specimen sequenced in a study of blood T cell repertoires in COVID-19. Repertoires were generated with immunoSEQ multiplex PCR, while TCRdb's copy carries only in-frame clones and drops some. Of 400,000 to 550,000 clones listed, around nine tenths are singletons. The sequenced sample consisted of PBMCs or T cells enriched from blood (not recorded which). The receptors were sampled from a woman aged 18-29 years with acute COVID-19.

V usage is TRBV4-3 and J usage is TRBJ1-4; 7 nucleotides align to TRBD1. V shed 0 bases, J shed 2 bases, and the junction held 12 bases outside the gene matches. Germline CDR1 LGHNA, CDR2 YSLEER. The CDR3 sequence is 19 residues long. This CDR3 is CASSQEFDRAIFTNEKLFF. In nucleotides, the CDR3 is TGCGCCAGCAGCCAAGAATTTGACAGGGCGATTTTCACTAATGAAAAACTGTTTTTT.

This clone was seen only once. The rearrangement links TRBV19 to TRBJ1-5; D ambiguous. CDR1 and CDR2 (germline): LNHDA, SQIVND (reference sequence). The germline V and J ends were trimmed by 6 bases and 2 bases, with 8 bases remaining between them. This CDR3 is built from 13 residues. CDR3 in amino acids: CASRVGGNQPQHF. Here the CDR3 DNA reads TGTGCCAGTAGGGTGGGCGGCAATCAGCCCCAGCATTTT.

The chain is built from TRBV18 and TRBJ2-7, with D perhaps TRBD1 (6 bases). Germline V gives CDR1 KGHSH, CDR2 LQKENI. The V end was cut by 3 bases, the J end by 3 bases, with 15 bases between. This CDR3 contains 15 residues. The chain's CDR3 is CASSPQTGDGYEQYF. For the CDR3, the DNA is TGTGCCAGCTCACCCCAGACAGGAGACGGCTACGAGCAGTACTTC.

This chain joins TRBV29-1 and TRBJ1-3; the D is unclear. The length of the CDR3 is 15 residues. Germline CDR1 SQVTM, CDR2 ANQGSEA. V shed 5 bases and J shed 2 bases, with 16 bases lying between them. For the CDR3, the DNA is TGCAGCGTTCCCTCCGAGGGAAAAACTGGAAACACCATATATTTT. As protein: CSVPSEGKTGNTIYF.

The chain recombines TRBV12-3 or TRBV12-4 with TRBJ1-2, with D hard to call. Trimming removed 8 bases from V and 3 bases from J, with 13 bases in between. This CDR3 is built from 13 residues. The CDR3 is CASGPGGYYGYTF. CDR3 bases: TGTGCCAGCGGCCCCGGCGGGTACTATGGCTACACCTTC.

The table lists this clone with a few counts. V and J are TRBV5-6 and TRBJ2-3; a possible D gene is TRBD2 (6 bases). The germline V gene encodes CDR1 SGHDT and CDR2 YYEEEE. Trimming stripped 5 bases from V and 1 base from J, with 20 bases between. This CDR3 comprises 17 residues. The CDR3 sequence: CASSHWGRLGGTDTQYF. The CDR3 DNA reads TGTGCCAGCAGTCATTGGGGCAGACTAGGAGGCACAGATACGCAGTATTTT. The variable domain in full, completed from reference TRBV5-6 and TRBJ2-3, reads DAGVTQSPTHLIKTRGQQVTLRCSPKSGHDTVSWYQQALGQGPQFIFQYYEEEERQRGNFPDRFSGHQFPNYSSELNVNALLLGDSALYLCASSHWGRLGGTDTQYFGPGTRLTVL.

The chain is built from TRBV27 and TRBJ2-3; TRBD2 matches at 11 bases. Germline CDR1 MNHEY, CDR2 SMNVEV (reference sequence). CDR3 size: 15 residues. Trimming removed 3 bases from V and 6 bases from J; junction bases left unmatched: 5. DNA for the CDR3: TGTGCCAGCAGTTTTCTAGCGGGAGGTGTTGATACGCAGTATTTT. Amino acids: CASSFLAGGVDTQYF.

The V call is TRBV28, the J call TRBJ2-3; TRBD1 matches at 7 bases. CDR1 and CDR2 from the germline V gene are MDHEN and SYDVKM. The CDR3 spans 16 residues. After removal of 5 bases from V and 3 bases from J, the junction contained 11 bases not matched to a gene. DNA for the CDR3: TGTGCCAGCAGTATACCCGGGACAGATGATACAGATACGCAGTATTTT. Translation: CASSIPGTDDTDTQYF.

This sequence joins TRBV30 and TRBJ2-3; D may be TRBD1 (5 bases). Germline CDR1 GTSNPN, CDR2 SVGIG (reference sequence). Trimming cost V 1 base and J 1 base, with 15 bases left between them. CDR3 size: 16 residues. The CDR3: CAWSGPWGFGTDTQYF. The CDR3 DNA sequence: TGTGCCTGGAGTGGACCCTGGGGCTTCGGCACAGATACGCAGTATTTT.

This rearrangement joins TRBV5-6 to TRBJ2-7; D remains ambiguous. The CDR3 has 13 residues. The V end was cut by 0 bases, the J end by 5 bases, with 9 bases between. Per the germline V gene, CDR1 is SGHDT and CDR2 is YYEEEE. The CDR3 spells CASSLELVDEQYF. CDR3 DNA sequence: TGTGCCAGCAGCTTGGAATTAGTTGACGAGCAGTACTTC.

The chain employs TRBV18 and TRBJ1-6, with D perhaps TRBD1 (6 bases). This CDR3 comprises 15 residues. Germline-derived CDR1 and CDR2 are KGHSH and LQKENI. V lost 3 bases, J lost 13 bases, and 19 bases lay in between. The CDR3 protein is CASSPRDTSNLPLHF. CDR3 nucleotide sequence: TGTGCCAGCTCACCCCGGGACACGTCTAATTTGCCCCTCCACTTT.

The chain has TRBV6-5 and TRBJ2-1; a weak D match, TRBD2 (6 bases). Trimming shortened V by 8 bases and J by 7 bases, and 18 bases separated the two germline ends. From germline, CDR1 is MNHEY and CDR2 SVGAGI. The CDR3 runs 14 residues. CDR3 sequence: CASGTEEGTNEQFF. CDR3 nucleotide sequence: TGTGCCAGCGGTACGGAGGAGGGTACGAATGAGCAGTTCTTC.

V usage is TRBV29-1 and J usage is TRBJ1-3, with 8 positions matching TRBD1. The junction had 8 bases not matched to a gene; V was cut back by 3 bases and J by 1 base. Germline CDR1 reads SQVTM; CDR2 reads ANQGSEA. The CDR3 consists of 16 residues. CDR3 protein: CSVEKTGVKSGNTIYF. CDR3 nucleotide sequence: TGCAGCGTTGAGAAGACAGGGGTAAAATCTGGAAACACCATATATTTT.

There are a few counts of this clone. The chain joins TRBV7-8 to TRBJ2-1, with TRBD1 matching 9 bases. V dropped 5 bases and J dropped 8; count of bases not matched to a gene: 10. Germline assignment: CDR1 SGHVS and CDR2 FQNEAQ. The CDR3 consists of 15 residues. The CDR3 DNA follows: TGTGCCAGCAGCCAACAGGGGGCGAAGGTCGATGAGCAGTTCTTC. This translates into CASSQQGAKVDEQFF.